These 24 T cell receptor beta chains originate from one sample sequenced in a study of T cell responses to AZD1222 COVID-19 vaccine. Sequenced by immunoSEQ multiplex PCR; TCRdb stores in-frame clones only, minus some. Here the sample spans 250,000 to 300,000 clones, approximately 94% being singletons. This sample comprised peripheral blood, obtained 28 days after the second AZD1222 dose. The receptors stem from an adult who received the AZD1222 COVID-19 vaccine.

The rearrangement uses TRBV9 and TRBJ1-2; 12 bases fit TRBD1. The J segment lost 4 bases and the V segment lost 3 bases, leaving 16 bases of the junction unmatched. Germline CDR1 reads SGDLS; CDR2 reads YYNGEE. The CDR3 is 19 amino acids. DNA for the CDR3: TGTGCCAGCAGCGCGGCGGGCTGGGACAGGGGGCTTTTGGGCTATGGCTACACCTTC. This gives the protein CASSAAGWDRGLLGYGYTF.

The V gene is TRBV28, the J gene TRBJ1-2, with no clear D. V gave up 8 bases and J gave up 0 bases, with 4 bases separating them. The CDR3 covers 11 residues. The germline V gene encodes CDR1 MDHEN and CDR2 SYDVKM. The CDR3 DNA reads TGTGCCAGCCGAGCTAACTATGGCTACACCTTC. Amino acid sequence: CASRANYGYTF.

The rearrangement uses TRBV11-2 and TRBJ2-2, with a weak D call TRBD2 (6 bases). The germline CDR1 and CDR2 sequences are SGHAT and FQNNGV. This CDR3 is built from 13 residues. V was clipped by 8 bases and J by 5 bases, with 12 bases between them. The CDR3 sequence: CASCLGRTGELFF. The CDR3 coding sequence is TGTGCCAGCTGTTTGGGGAGGACCGGGGAGCTGTTTTTT.

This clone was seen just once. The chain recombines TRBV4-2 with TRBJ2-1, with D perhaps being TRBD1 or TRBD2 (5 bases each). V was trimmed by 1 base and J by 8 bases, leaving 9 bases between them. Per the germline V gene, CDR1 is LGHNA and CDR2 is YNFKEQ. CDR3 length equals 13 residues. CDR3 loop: CASSQGGVYEQFF. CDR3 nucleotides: TGTGCCAGCAGCCAAGGAGGGGTGTATGAGCAGTTCTTC.

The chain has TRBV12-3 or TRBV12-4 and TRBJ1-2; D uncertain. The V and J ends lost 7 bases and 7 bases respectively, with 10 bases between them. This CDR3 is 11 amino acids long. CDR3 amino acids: CASTRGGGYTF. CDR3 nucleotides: TGTGCCAGCACTCGGGGTGGTGGCTACACCTTC.

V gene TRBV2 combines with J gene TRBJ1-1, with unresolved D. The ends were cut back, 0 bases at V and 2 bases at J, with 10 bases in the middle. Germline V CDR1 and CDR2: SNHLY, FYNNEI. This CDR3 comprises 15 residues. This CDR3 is CASSEAGQFNTEAFF. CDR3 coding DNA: TGTGCCAGCAGTGAAGCAGGGCAGTTTAACACTGAAGCTTTCTTT.

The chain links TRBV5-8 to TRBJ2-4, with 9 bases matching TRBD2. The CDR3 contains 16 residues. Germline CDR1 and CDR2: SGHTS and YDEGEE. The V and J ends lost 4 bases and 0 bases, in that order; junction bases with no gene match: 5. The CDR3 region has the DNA TGTGCCAGCAGCCGAGGACTAGCGCTAGCCAAAAACATTCAGTACTTC. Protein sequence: CASSRGLALAKNIQYF.

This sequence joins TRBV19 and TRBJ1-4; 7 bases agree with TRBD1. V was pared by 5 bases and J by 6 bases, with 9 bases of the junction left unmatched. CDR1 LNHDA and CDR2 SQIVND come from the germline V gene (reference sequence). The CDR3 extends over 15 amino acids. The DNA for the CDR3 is TGTGCCAGTAGTGACAGGGCGGCCGGGTATGAAAAACTGTTTTTT. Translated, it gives CASSDRAAGYEKLFF.

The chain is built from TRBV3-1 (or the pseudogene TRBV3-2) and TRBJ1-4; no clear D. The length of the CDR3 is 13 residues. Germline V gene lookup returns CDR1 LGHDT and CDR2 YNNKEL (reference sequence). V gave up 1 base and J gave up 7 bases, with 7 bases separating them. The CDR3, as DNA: TGTGCCAGCAGCCAAGGCGCAGGTGAAAAACTGTTTTTT. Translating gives CASSQGAGEKLFF.

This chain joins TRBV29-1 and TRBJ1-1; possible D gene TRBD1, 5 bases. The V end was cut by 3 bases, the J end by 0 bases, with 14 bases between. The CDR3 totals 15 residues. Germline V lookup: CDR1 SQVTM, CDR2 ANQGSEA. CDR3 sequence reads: CSVDGPGKMNTEAFF. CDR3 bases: TGCAGCGTTGATGGTCCAGGGAAAATGAACACTGAAGCTTTCTTT.

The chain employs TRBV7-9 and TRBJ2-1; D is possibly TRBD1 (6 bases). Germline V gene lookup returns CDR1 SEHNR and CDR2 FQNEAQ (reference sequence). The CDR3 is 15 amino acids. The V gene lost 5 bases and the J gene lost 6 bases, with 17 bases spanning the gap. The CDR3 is CASSRIDRPINEQFF. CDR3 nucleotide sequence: TGTGCCAGCAGCCGAATCGACAGGCCGATCAATGAGCAGTTCTTC.

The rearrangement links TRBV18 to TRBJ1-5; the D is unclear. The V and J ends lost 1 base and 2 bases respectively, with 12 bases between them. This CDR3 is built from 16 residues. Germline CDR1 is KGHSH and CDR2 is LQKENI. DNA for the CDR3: TGTGCCAGCTCACCACAGTCGGAGATTGGCAATCAGCCCCAGCATTTT. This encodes CASSPQSEIGNQPQHF. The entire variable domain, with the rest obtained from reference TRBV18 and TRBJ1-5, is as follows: NAGVMQNPRHLVRRRGQEARLRCSPMKGHSHVYWYRQLPEEGLKFMVYLQKENIIDESGMPKERFSAEFPKEGPSILRIQQVVRGDSAAYFCASSPQSEIGNQPQHFGDGTRLSIL.

In nucleotides, the CDR3 is TGTGCCAGCAGTTTAGGGGGGTATCAGCCCCAGCATTTT. Protein sequence: CASSLGGYQPQHF. The rearrangement joins TRBV27 to TRBJ1-5; tentatively, D is TRBD1 (5 bases). The CDR3 spans 13 residues. The V end was cut by 2 bases, the J end by 5 bases, with 7 bases between. CDR1 and CDR2 (germline): MNHEY, SMNVEV (reference sequence).

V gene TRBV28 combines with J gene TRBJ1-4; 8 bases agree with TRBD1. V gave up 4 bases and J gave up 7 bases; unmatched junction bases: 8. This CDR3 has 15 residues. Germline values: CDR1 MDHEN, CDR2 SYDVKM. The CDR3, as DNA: TGTGCCAGCAGTTCACTAGACAGGGGCGGTGAAAAACTGTTTTTT. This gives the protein CASSSLDRGGEKLFF.

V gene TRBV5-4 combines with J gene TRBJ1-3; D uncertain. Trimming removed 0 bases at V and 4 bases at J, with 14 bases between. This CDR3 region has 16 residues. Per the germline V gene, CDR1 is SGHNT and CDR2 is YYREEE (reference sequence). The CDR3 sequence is CASSLAGPLGGNTIYF. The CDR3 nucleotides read TGTGCCAGCAGCTTGGCCGGGCCCCTCGGAGGAAACACCATATATTTT.

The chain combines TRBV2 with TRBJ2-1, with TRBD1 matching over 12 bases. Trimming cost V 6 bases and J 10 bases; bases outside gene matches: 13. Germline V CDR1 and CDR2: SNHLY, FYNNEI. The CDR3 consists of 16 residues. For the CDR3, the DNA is TGTGCCAGCAGAGAAAGCGGGACAGGGGGCGCGGGGGAGCAGTTCTTC. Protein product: CASRESGTGGAGEQFF. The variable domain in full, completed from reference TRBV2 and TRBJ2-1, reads EPEVTQTPSHQVTQMGQEVILRCVPISNHLYFYWYRQILGQKVEFLVSFYNNEISEKSEIFDDQFSVERPDGSNFTLKIRSTKLEDSAMYFCASRESGTGGAGEQFFGPGTRLTVL.

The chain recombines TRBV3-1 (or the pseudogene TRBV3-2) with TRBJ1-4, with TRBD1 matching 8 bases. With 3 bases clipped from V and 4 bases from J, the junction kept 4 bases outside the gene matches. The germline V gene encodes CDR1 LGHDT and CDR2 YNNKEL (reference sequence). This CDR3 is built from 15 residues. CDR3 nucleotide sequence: TGTGCCAGCAGCCAGATCGGACAGGGTAATGAAAAACTGTTTTTT. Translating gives CASSQIGQGNEKLFF.

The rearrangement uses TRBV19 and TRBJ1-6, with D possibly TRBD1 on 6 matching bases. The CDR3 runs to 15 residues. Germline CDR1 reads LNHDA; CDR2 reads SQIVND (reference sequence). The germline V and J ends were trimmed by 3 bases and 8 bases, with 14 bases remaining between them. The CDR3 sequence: CASSIRGRRDSPLHF. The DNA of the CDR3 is TGTGCCAGTAGTATCCGGGGGCGCAGGGATTCACCCCTCCACTTT.

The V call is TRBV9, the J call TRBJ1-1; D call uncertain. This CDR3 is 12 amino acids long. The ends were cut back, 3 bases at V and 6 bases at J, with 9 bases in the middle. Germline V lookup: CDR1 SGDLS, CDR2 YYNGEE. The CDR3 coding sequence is TGTGCCAGCAGCGCCCCCGGCGCTGAAGCTTTCTTT. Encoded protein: CASSAPGAEAFF.

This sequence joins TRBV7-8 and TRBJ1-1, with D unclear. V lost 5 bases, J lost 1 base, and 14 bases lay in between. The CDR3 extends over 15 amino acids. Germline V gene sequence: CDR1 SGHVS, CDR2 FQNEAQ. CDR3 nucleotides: TGTGCCAGCAGCCCTGGCCCTAATGGGAACACTGAAGCTTTCTTT. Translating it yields CASSPGPNGNTEAFF.

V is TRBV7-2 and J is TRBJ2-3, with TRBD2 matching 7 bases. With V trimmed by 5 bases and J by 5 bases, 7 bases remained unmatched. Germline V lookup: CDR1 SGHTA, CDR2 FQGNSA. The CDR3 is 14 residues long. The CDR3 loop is CASSRSGIIDTQYF. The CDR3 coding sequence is TGTGCCAGCAGCCGGAGCGGGATTATAGATACGCAGTATTTT.

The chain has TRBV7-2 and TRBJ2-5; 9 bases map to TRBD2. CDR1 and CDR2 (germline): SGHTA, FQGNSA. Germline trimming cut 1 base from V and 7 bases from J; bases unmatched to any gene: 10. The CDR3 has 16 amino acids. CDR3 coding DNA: TGTGCCAGCAGCTTAGGGGCGGGAGGGAGGAAGGGGACCCAGTACTTC. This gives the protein CASSLGAGGRKGTQYF.

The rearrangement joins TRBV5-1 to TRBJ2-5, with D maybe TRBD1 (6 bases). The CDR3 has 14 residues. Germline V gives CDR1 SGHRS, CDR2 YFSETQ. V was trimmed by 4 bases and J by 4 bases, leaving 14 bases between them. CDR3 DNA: TGCGCCAGCAGCAACCAGGGGTCTGCAGAGACCCAGTACTTC. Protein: CASSNQGSAETQYF.

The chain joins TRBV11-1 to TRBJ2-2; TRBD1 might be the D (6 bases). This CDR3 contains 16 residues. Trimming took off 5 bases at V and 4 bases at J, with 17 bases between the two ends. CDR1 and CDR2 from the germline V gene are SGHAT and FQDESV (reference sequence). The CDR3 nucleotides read TGTGCCAGCAGCCTACGAACAGGGTGGAGCACCGGGGAGCTGTTTTTT. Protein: CASSLRTGWSTGELFF.